This is a list of T cell receptor beta chains from one sample in a study of T cells in Graves' hyperthyroidism and ophthalmopathy. Using its own MiXCR run on the multiplex PCR reads, TCRdb lists one record per CDR3 protein. The table shows 490,000 or so distinct CDR3 sequences, with 20% occurring only once. The source material was blood. These receptors were taken from a man aged 35-49 years with Graves' ophthalmopathy. The CDR3 runs from the conserved cysteine through the conserved F or W. D genes are given only for firm matches. Expanded clones are given a class, and other clones once, few, many or no size at all.

TRBD2	TRBV28	few	TRBJ2-5	TGTGCCAGCAGTTCTAGGGTTAGCGGGCAAGAGACCCAGTACTTC	CASSSRVSGQETQYF
NA	TRBV15	NA	TRBJ2-1	TGTGCCACCAGCAGAGATGTTCCGGGGGTCAATGGGCAGTTCTTC	CATSRDVPGVNGQFF
NA	TRBV20-1	many	TRBJ2-7	TGCAGTGCTAGAAAAGGGTCGTCGGCGTCCGAGCAGTACTTC	CSARKGSSASEQYF
TRBD2	TRBV7-2	many	TRBJ2-3	TGTGCCAGCAGCTCCCCCAGGGGTTCTAGCGGGAGTGTGATAGATACGCAGTATTTT	CASSSPRGSSGSVIDTQYF
NA	TRBV6-1	NA	TRBJ2-1	TGTGCCAGCAGTGAATCGCAGGGGTGGTCCTACAATGAGCAGTTCTTC	CASSESQGWSYNEQFF
NA	TRBV11-3	many	TRBJ2-5	TGTGCCAGCAGCTCTGGGACGGACCCCTGGGAGACCCAGTACTTC	CASSSGTDPWETQYF
NA	TRBV18	many	TRBJ2-1	TGTGCCAGCTCACCATCAGGGAACAATGAGCAGTTCTTC	CASSPSGNNEQFF
NA	TRBV12-5	NA	TRBJ2-2	TGTGCTAGTGGTTTGGTACTCCGAGGACTCGGGGAGCTGTCTTTT	CASGLVLRGLGELSF
TRBD1	TRBV5-1	NA	TRBJ2-7	TGCGCCAGCAGCTTGGGTGGACAGGGGCACCCTCGGTTC	CASSLGGQGHPRF
NA	TRBV27	few	TRBJ2-6	TGTGCCAGCAGTTTATCGGCGACCCTTAGCTCTGGGGCCAACGTCCTGACTTTC	CASSLSATLSSGANVLTF
NA	TRBV4-2	NA	TRBJ1-1	TGTGCCAGCAGCTTAGACAGGAGTTACGGGAACACTGAAGCTTTCTTT	CASSLDRSYGNTEAFF
NA	TRBV12-3/TRBV12-4	many	TRBJ1-5	TGTGCCAGCAGTTTCGGGACACCTTATAGCAATCAGCCCCAGCATTTT	CASSFGTPYSNQPQHF
NA	TRBV6-1	few	TRBJ2-7	TGTGCCAGCAGCAGGGACGAGGGGGACTCCTACGAGCAGTACTTC	CASSRDEGDSYEQYF
TRBD2	TRBV15	few	TRBJ2-5	TGTGCCACCAGCAGTTCTAGCGGGGAGAGGGGGGAGACCCAGTACTTC	CATSSSSGERGETQYF
TRBD2	TRBV20-1	NA	TRBJ2-1	TGCAGTGCCCCCGGGGTAGCGGGGGCCCTACACAATGAGCAGTTCTTC	CSAPGVAGALHNEQFF
TRBD2	TRBV20-1	few	TRBJ2-5	TGCAGTGCTCGGACCGGGACTAGCAGAGAGACCCAGTACTTC	CSARTGTSRETQYF
TRBD2	TRBV11-2	few	TRBJ2-3	TGTGCCAGCGGATACCCCCCTACCGGGACTAGCGGGATTTACACAGATACGCAGTATTTT	CASGYPPTGTSGIYTDTQYF
TRBD2	TRBV5-1	many	TRBJ2-2	TGCGCCAGCAGCTCTCTAGCGGGAGTGGCCGGGGAGCTGTTTTTT	CASSSLAGVAGELFF
TRBD2	TRBV20-1	few	TRBJ2-1	TGCAGTGCTATGGGTGAGGCGGGAGGGGATAATGAGCAGTTCTTC	CSAMGEAGGDNEQFF
NA	TRBV11-1	NA	TRBJ2-1	TGTGCCAGCAGCAAAGGGGATTACAATGAGCAGTTCTTC	CASSKGDYNEQFF
NA	TRBV5-1	NA	TRBJ2-1	TGCGCCAGCAGCATGGCCTTGAGCTCCTACAATGAGCAGTTCTTC	CASSMALSSYNEQFF
NA	TRBV19	few	TRBJ2-3	TGTGCCAGTAGTATAGTGACGGGGCTGAGCACAGATACGCAGTATTTT	CASSIVTGLSTDTQYF
TRBD1	TRBV18	NA	TRBJ2-5	TGTGCCAGCTCACCCAACAGGGGCCCCCGAGAGACCCAGTACTTC	CASSPNRGPRETQYF
NA	TRBV28	many	TRBJ1-2	TGTGCCAGCAGCCGGGGGCTATCTAACTATGGCTACACCTTC	CASSRGLSNYGYTF
TRBD2	TRBV14	few	TRBJ2-3	TGTGCCAGCAGGATGACTAGCGGGGAAGAACCAGATACGCAGTATTTT	CASRMTSGEEPDTQYF
NA	TRBV7-2	many	TRBJ2-5	TGTGCCAGCAGCTCCCCGCCCTTCGGGGAGACCCAGTACTTC	CASSSPPFGETQYF
NA	TRBV7-2	many	TRBJ2-2	TGTGCCAGCAGCTTAAAGGGGTTTGCCGCCGGGGAGCTGTTTTTT	CASSLKGFAAGELFF
TRBD1	TRBV10-3	NA	TRBJ1-1	TGTGCCATCAGTATCTCGGGACAGTTTGCGGCTTTCTTT	CAISISGQFAAFF
NA	TRBV10-3	NA	TRBJ2-5	TGTGCCATCGGTGGAGAGACCCAGTACTTC	CAIGGETQYF
NA	TRBV30	NA	TRBJ2-2	TGTGCCTGGAGTGGGGCCGGGGAGCTGTTTTTT	CAWSGAGELFF
NA	TRBV20-1	few	TRBJ2-1	TGCAGTGCTCCCGTAGGGATTAACAGCGAGCAGTTCTTC	CSAPVGINSEQFF
NA	TRBV7-2	NA	TRBJ2-4	TGTGCCAGCAGCTTAGCAATAGCCAAAAACATTCAGTACTTC	CASSLAIAKNIQYF
TRBD2	TRBV20-1	NA	TRBJ2-3	TGCAGTGCTTCTCTAGCGGGAGTGGAGGATACGCAGTATTTT	CSASLAGVEDTQYF
TRBD1	TRBV13	NA	TRBJ1-2	TGTGCCAGCAGCTTAAAGGGGGCGCTTCCTAGCTATGGCTACACCTTC	CASSLKGALPSYGYTF
NA	TRBV7-8	many	TRBJ2-7	TGTGCCAGCAGCCTTAATGGAGACGAGCAGTACTTC	CASSLNGDEQYF
NA	TRBV27	NA	TRBJ2-7	TGTGCCAGCAGTTTAAAGGGGGGGTCTTCATACTACGAGCAGTACTTC	CASSLKGGSSYYEQYF
TRBD1	TRBV28	few	TRBJ1-2	TGTGCCAGCAGTTTAGGGGGGACAGGTAACTATGGCTACACCTTC	CASSLGGTGNYGYTF
NA	TRBV6-1	few	TRBJ1-5	TGTGCCAGCAGTGAGGGGTGGGGCAATCAGCCCCAGCATTTT	CASSEGWGNQPQHF